This TCR beta chain was documented in a study of blood T cell repertoires in COVID-19. Study summary: Samples taken during acute and convalescent COVID-19 were collected in the United States, Italy and Spain. Sources were T cells, B-cell-depleted T cells, or PBMCs; the material itself was cDNA or gDNA.

Original analysis: Reference gene primers were amplified, and this amplification served to estimate nucleated cell counts. TCRdb's copy holds only in-frame clones and misses some; the assay was immunoSEQ multiplex PCR. V and J calls and clone size are given by that table; D and trimming were obtained from the DNA. The sample has about 440,000 clones, roughly 87% seen once; the top ten hold approximately 2%. The CDR3 totals 15 residues. CDR1 is LGHDT and CDR2 is YNNKEL in the germline V gene (reference sequence). V was shortened by 4 bases and J by 7 bases, with 16 bases between the two germline ends. Participants had their cohort set by participant-reported clinical history.

Material: PBMCs or T cells enriched from blood (not recorded which). This TCR derives from a woman aged 18-30 years with acute COVID-19. The gene calls are TRBV3-1 (or the pseudogene TRBV3-2) and TRBJ1-4, with D possibly TRBD1 on 6 matching bases. The CDR3 here is CASSPPGGNLEKLFF. The CDR3, as DNA: TGTGCCAGCAGCCCCCCGGGGGGCAACCTTGAAAAACTGTTTTTT.